This TCR beta chain was identified in a study of read filtering for tumor transcriptome and immune sequencing. Across the study: Mean patient age was approximately 71 years, range roughly 47 to 90; 16 to 20 male, more than 11 female. Overall study results and limits: Sorted CD138-negative bone marrow cells were not purified T cells.

V lost 3 bases to trimming and J lost 4 bases; unmatched junction nucleotides: 7. The CDR3 sequence is 14 residues long. Germline V lookup: CDR1 SGHDT, CDR2 YYEEEE. This library used 300 to 450 ng RNA and molecular barcoded adaptors spanning alpha/delta and beta/gamma chains. TCRdb reprocessed the reads with MiXCR, giving one entry per CDR3 protein. Found here are some 140,000 distinct CDR3 sequences, about 13% of them singletons; the top ten hold just under 8.5%. As for this clonotype: Its cognate antigen is unknown. This could be a read error, since a much larger clone is one nucleotide away.

The material sequenced was a population of CD138-negative cells sorted from bone marrow. The clonotype comes from a donor older than 35 with multiple myeloma. The chain employs TRBV5-6 and TRBJ2-7; 7 bases match TRBD2. The CDR3 nucleotides are TGTGCCAGCAGCTCGGGAGCTAGCGGTTACGAGCAGTACTTC. Amino acid sequence: CASSSGASGYEQYF. The variable domain in full, with the rest retrieved from reference TRBV5-6 and TRBJ2-7, is DAGVTQSPTHLIKTRGQQVTLRCSPKSGHDTVSWYQQALGQGPQFIFQYYEEEERQRGNFPDRFSGHQFPNYSSELNVNALLLGDSALYLCASSSGASGYEQYFGPGTRLTVT.